This paragraph covers one T cell receptor (beta chain) sequence. Its antigen is currently unknown. The sample is drawn from a study of T cell responses to AZD1222 COVID-19 vaccine. Study-wide results and caveats: Most donors were white British, females outnumbered males, and clonal diversity was possibly underestimated.

Sequenced by immunoSEQ multiplex PCR; TCRdb stores in-frame clones only, minus some. The repertoire holds 25,000 to 35,000 clones, with 89% as singletons. Germline V CDR1 and CDR2: SGHRS, YFSETQ. The CDR3 is made up of 13 amino acids. V lost 0 bases to trimming and J lost 7 bases, with 10 bases between them. This receptor was taken from an adult in good health. J is TRBJ1-1 and V is TRBV5-1, with TRBD1 as a possible D gene (5 bases). The sample consisted of peripheral blood, taken on day 0 of AZD1222 vaccination. CDR3 residues: CASSLAGSFEAFF. The CDR3 nucleotides are TGCGCCAGCAGCTTGGCAGGGTCATTTGAAGCTTTCTTT. Variable domain in full (rest from reference TRBV5-1 and TRBJ1-1): KAGVTQTPRYLIKTRGQQVTLSCSPISGHRSVSWYQQTPGQGLQFLFEYFSETQRNKGNFPGRFSGRQFSNSRSEMNVSTLELGDSALYLCASSLAGSFEAFFGQGTRLTVV.